These T cell receptor beta chains were read from a single sample in a study of metastatic and nonmetastatic thyroid tumors. MiXCR reprocessed the PCR reads for TCRdb. The table has tens of thousands of clones, approximately 20% seen once. Sequencing input: blood. Receptors were obtained from a male donor with papillary thyroid cancer or a benign thyroid nodule (not recorded which). Some clones in this sample may be carry-over from other donors' samples. Both conserved end residues are part of each CDR3. A D gene is named only where the DNA matches it firmly. For some rows the clone size is stated as once, few or many, or as a class when expanded; others skip it.

many	TRBV2	NA	TRBJ1-2	TGTGCCAGCTACGGGAGTGGGGGAGGTGGCTACACCTTC	CASYGSGGGGYTF
many	TRBV24-1	NA	TRBJ2-3	TGTGCCACCAGTGATCTTTCAGGGTCCCCAGCCCCAGATACGCAGTATTTT	CATSDLSGSPAPDTQYF
many	TRBV5-1	TRBD1	TRBJ2-2	TGCGCCAGCAGCCGAGACAGGGGGAGCGGGGAGCTGTTTTTT	CASSRDRGSGELFF
few	TRBV6-1	TRBD1	TRBJ1-1	TGTGCCAGCAGTCCGGGGGACAGTTCGAACACTGAAGCTTTCTTT	CASSPGDSSNTEAFF
many	TRBV2	NA	TRBJ1-5	TGTGCCAGCAGACGGACTCTATATAGCAATCAGCCCCAGCATTTT	CASRRTLYSNQPQHF
once	TRBV14	NA	TRBJ2-4	TGTGCCAGCATCCAAGAGTGGGCCAAAAACATTCAGTACTTC	CASIQEWAKNIQYF
few	TRBV5-4	TRBD1	TRBJ1-1	TGTGCCAGCAGCTTCGACAGGGCGAACACTGAAGCTTTCTTT	CASSFDRANTEAFF
many	TRBV20-1	TRBD2	TRBJ2-1	TGCAGTGCTAGAGATCGAAGGACTAGCAATGAGCAGTTCTTC	CSARDRRTSNEQFF
NA	TRBV20-1	TRBD2	TRBJ2-1	TGCAGTGCGGTAGAAAGGCGGGAGAGGGATTTTTCCTACAATGAGCAGTTCTTC	CSAVERRERDFSYNEQFF
few	TRBV10-1	TRBD2	TRBJ2-7	TGCGCCAGCAGTGAGTCAACGGGAGGCCTCTCCTACGAGCAGTACTTC	CASSESTGGLSYEQYF
many	TRBV10-1	NA	TRBJ1-1	TGCGCCAGCAGTCCAGGAGGTTGGAGCACTGAAGCTTTCTTT	CASSPGGWSTEAFF
many	TRBV29-1	NA	TRBJ1-2	TGCAGCGTTGAAGATTGGAGGGGGAGGACACCAGGCTACACCTTC	CSVEDWRGRTPGYTF
NA	TRBV18	TRBD1	TRBJ2-1	TGTGCCAGCTCCACGCGGGGACAGGGTGCGGATGAGCAGTTCTTC	CASSTRGQGADEQFF
many	TRBV5-1	NA	TRBJ2-2	TGCGCCAGCAGCTTAACTACCTATGAACCCGGGGAGCTGTTTTTT	CASSLTTYEPGELFF
many	TRBV10-2	NA	TRBJ2-7	TGCGCCAGCAGTGAGGCCCCATACTTAGCCGATACCTACGAGCAGTACTTC	CASSEAPYLADTYEQYF
many	TRBV3-1	NA	TRBJ1-4	TGTGCCAGCAGCCGGGCAACTAATGAAAAACTGTTTTTT	CASSRATNEKLFF
many	TRBV11-2	NA	TRBJ1-6	TGTGCCAGCAGCTTAGAGCCAGGTTCACCCCTCCACTTT	CASSLEPGSPLHF
many	TRBV7-9	TRBD2	TRBJ2-7	TGTGCCAGCAGCTTTTTAGCGGGGGGGCCCGACGAGCAGTACTTC	CASSFLAGGPDEQYF
many	TRBV5-1	TRBD2	TRBJ2-3	TGCGCCAGCAGCTTGACTAGCGGGAGAACAGATACGCAGTATTTT	CASSLTSGRTDTQYF
NA	TRBV5-1	NA	TRBJ1-1	TGCGCCAGCAGCTTGGCACAGGGAAGCAACACTGAAGCTTTCTTT	CASSLAQGSNTEAFF
many	TRBV3-1	NA	TRBJ2-5	TGTGCCAGCAGCCAAGAGGTGGGGGGTGAGACCCAGTACTTC	CASSQEVGGETQYF
many	TRBV19	NA	TRBJ2-1	TGTGCCAGTAGTATGGCGAGCTACAATGAGCAGTTCTTC	CASSMASYNEQFF
once	TRBV5-1	NA	TRBJ1-3	TGCGCCAGCAGCTTAACAGGCTACGGAAACACCATATATTTT	CASSLTGYGNTIYF
many	TRBV27	TRBD2	TRBJ2-7	TGTGCCAGCAGTCAGGCCGAGGGGACTAGCGGAGCCCCTTACGAGCAGTACTTC	CASSQAEGTSGAPYEQYF
once	TRBV5-1	NA	TRBJ1-5	TGCGCCAGCAGCTTGGTATCGGGGAGCAATCAGCCCCAGCATTTT	CASSLVSGSNQPQHF
many	TRBV4-1	TRBD1	TRBJ1-4	TGCGCCAGCAGCCAGGACAGGGGGTCCGCAACTAATGAAAAACTGTTTTTT	CASSQDRGSATNEKLFF
NA	TRBV5-4	NA	TRBJ1-2	TGTGCCAGCAGCCCCCCGGCCCCAAGGGATTATGGCTACACCTTC	CASSPPAPRDYGYTF
many	TRBV30	TRBD1	TRBJ1-4	TGTGCCTGGAGTATTAACAGGGGAAAGAGGGAAAAACTGTTTTTT	CAWSINRGKREKLFF
many	TRBV20-1	NA	TRBJ1-1	TGCAGTGCTAGTATGAACACTGAAGCTTTCTTT	CSASMNTEAFF
many	TRBV5-1	NA	TRBJ2-1	TGCGCCAGCAGCTTTGGGCGGGCTCCCGGGTACAATGAGCAGTTCTTC	CASSFGRAPGYNEQFF
many	TRBV7-9	NA	TRBJ1-3	TGTGCCACCGGTCTTAGGGGCTCTGGAAACACCATATATTTT	CATGLRGSGNTIYF
many	TRBV6-1	NA	TRBJ1-1	TGTGCCATCGGAGGGGGGCAGGGTGAAGCTTTCTTT	CAIGGGQGEAFF
many	TRBV6-1	TRBD2	TRBJ2-3	TGTGCCAGCACGGCTAGCGGGCAACAAGACCTTACGCAGTATTTT	CASTASGQQDLTQYF
many	TRBV7-2	TRBD2	TRBJ2-1	TGTGCCAGCAGCCCCTCGATAGCGGGGGCTCGACTGCTGAATGAGCAGTTCTTC	CASSPSIAGARLLNEQFF
many	TRBV20-1	NA	TRBJ1-6	TGCAGTGCTAGAGAAAGGGCCAGCGATGTGTCACCCCTCCACTTT	CSARERASDVSPLHF
many	TRBV20-1	TRBD2	TRBJ2-4	TGCAGTGCCATGTCTAGCGGACTGGGTGGGAACATTCAGTACTTC	CSAMSSGLGGNIQYF
NA	TRBV9	NA	TRBJ1-2	TGTGCCAGCAGCGTAGATGTAGGGGTTAACTATGGCTACACCTTC	CASSVDVGVNYGYTF
many	TRBV18	TRBD2	TRBJ2-4	TGTGCCAGCTCACCGGGACGGGAAAAGACTAGCGGGGGGGCCCAAAACATTCAGTACTTC	CASSPGREKTSGGAQNIQYF
many	TRBV4-2	TRBD1	TRBJ1-4	TGTGCCAGCAGCCAAAAAGGGACAGCAACTAATGAAAAACTGTTTTTT	CASSQKGTATNEKLFF
many	TRBV28	NA	TRBJ2-3	TGTGCCAGCAGTTTATCAGGGGCCGGTACGCAGTATTTT	CASSLSGAGTQYF
many	TRBV28	NA	TRBJ2-5	TGTGCCAGCAGTCCCAGAGAGACCCAGTACTTC	CASSPRETQYF
NA	TRBV28	NA	TRBJ1-2	TGTGCCAGCAGGCCCGGGGGTCCTCCCATTTCTAACTATGGCTACACCTTC	CASRPGGPPISNYGYTF
many	TRBV13	NA	TRBJ2-7	TGTGCCAGCGACCGACGGGGCTCCTACGAGCAGTACTTC	CASDRRGSYEQYF
many	TRBV18	TRBD1	TRBJ1-2	TGTGCCAGCTCTCGTACTGGACAGGGGGAAAGGGGCGACACCTTC	CASSRTGQGERGDTF
many	TRBV9	NA	TRBJ2-7	TGTGCCAGCAGCAAGGGGTGGACGTCCAGCTCCTACGAGCAGTACTTC	CASSKGWTSSSYEQYF
medium-sized	TRBV18	TRBD1	TRBJ1-5	TGTGCCAGCTCATCAGAGGGGGCAGAGCCCCAGCATTTT	CASSSEGAEPQHF
NA	TRBV5-1	NA	TRBJ2-7	TGCGCCAGCAGGCCGGACACTTTTAGGAGCTCCTACGAGCAGTACTTC	CASRPDTFRSSYEQYF
many	TRBV10-1	NA	TRBJ1-3	TGCGCCAGCAGTGCGGCCTCCTCGCTTCGGAACACCATATATTTT	CASSAASSLRNTIYF
NA	TRBV4-1	NA	TRBJ2-3	TGCGCCAGCAGCCAAGTGAGTACAGGCTTCACAGATACGCAGTATTTT	CASSQVSTGFTDTQYF
NA	TRBV5-1	TRBD2	TRBJ2-2	TGCGCCAGCAGCGGGCTAGCGGGAGCCTCCGGGGAGCTGTTTTTT	CASSGLAGASGELFF
NA	TRBV12-3/TRBV12-4	TRBD2	TRBJ2-3	TGTGCCAGTAGTTTAGCGGGGACCAGAAGCACAGATACGCAGTATTTC	CASSLAGTRSTDTQYF
NA	TRBV2	NA	TRBJ2-3	TGTGCCAGCAACCAGCGGTTGGGCATAGATACGCAGTATTTT	CASNQRLGIDTQYF
many	TRBV6-1	NA	TRBJ2-3	TGTGCCAGCAGTGAAGCGCCGAGCAAAGATACGCAGTATTTT	CASSEAPSKDTQYF
few	TRBV10-2	NA	TRBJ2-7	TGCGCCAGCAGTGGGGGCAAAACCTACGAGCAGTACTTC	CASSGGKTYEQYF
many	TRBV28	NA	TRBJ1-2	TGTGCCAGCAATTCCGGCGGGAGTAACTATGGCTACACCTTC	CASNSGGSNYGYTF
many	TRBV15	NA	TRBJ2-1	TGTGCCACCAGCACCCGAAGGGCGGGCTCCCTGAGTTACAATGAGCAGTTCTTC	CATSTRRAGSLSYNEQFF
NA	TRBV19	TRBD2	TRBJ2-5	TGTGCCAGTAGCCTACTAGCGGGGGGAGAGACCCAGTACTTC	CASSLLAGGETQYF
many	TRBV10-3	TRBD1	TRBJ1-3	TGTGCCGTTCCCGGGACAGGGGGAAACACCATATATTTT	CAVPGTGGNTIYF
many	TRBV5-1	NA	TRBJ2-3	TGCGCCAGCAGCTTGGAACGAGGGAGCAACACAGATACGCAGTATTTT	CASSLERGSNTDTQYF